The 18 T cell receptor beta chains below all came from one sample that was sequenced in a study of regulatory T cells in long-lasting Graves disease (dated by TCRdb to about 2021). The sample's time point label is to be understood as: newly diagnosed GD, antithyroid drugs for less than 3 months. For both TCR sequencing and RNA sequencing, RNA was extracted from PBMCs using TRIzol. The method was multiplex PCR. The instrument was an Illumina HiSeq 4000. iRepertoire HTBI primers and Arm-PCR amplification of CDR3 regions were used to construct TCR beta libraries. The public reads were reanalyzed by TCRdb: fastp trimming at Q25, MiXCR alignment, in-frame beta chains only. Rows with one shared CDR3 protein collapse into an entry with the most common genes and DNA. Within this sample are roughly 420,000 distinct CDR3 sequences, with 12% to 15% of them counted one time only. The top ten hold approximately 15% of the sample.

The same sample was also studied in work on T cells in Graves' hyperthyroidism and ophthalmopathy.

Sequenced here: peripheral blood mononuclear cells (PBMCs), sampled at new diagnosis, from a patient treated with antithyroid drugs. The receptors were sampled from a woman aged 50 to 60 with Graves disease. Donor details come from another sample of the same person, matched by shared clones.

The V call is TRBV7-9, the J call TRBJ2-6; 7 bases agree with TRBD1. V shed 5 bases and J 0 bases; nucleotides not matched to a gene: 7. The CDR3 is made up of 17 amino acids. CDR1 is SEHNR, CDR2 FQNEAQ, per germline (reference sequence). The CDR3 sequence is CASSPRDSSSGANVLTF. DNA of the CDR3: TGTGCCAGCAGCCCCAGGGACAGTAGCTCTGGGGCCAACGTCCTGACTTTC.

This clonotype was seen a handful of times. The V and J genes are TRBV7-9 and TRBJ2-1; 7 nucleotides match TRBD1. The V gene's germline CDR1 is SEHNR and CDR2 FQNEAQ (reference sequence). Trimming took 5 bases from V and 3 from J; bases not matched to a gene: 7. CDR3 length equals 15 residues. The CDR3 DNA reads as TGTGCCAGCAGCCCATCAGGGGGTCTCTACAATGAGCAGTTCTTC. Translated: CASSPSGGLYNEQFF.

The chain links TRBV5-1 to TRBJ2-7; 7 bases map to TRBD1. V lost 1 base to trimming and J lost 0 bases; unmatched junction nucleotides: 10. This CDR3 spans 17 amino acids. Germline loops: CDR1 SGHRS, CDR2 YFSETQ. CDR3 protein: CASSLLTGDRSSYEQYF. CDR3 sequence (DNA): TGCGCCAGCAGCTTGCTCACAGGGGATCGCAGCTCCTACGAGCAGTACTTC.

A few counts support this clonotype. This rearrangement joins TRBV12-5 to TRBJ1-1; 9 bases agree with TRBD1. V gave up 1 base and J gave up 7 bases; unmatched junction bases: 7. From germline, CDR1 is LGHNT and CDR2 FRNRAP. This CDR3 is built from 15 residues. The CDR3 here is CASGLGARTGDEAFF. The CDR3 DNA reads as TGTGCTAGTGGTTTGGGCGCCCGGACAGGGGATGAAGCTTTCTTT. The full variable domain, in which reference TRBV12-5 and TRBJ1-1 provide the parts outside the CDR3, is DARVTQTPRHKVTEMGQEVTMRCQPILGHNTVFWYRQTMMQGLELLAYFRNRAPLDDSGMPKDRFSAEMPDATLATLKIQPSEPRDSAVYFCASGLGARTGDEAFFGQGTRLTVV.

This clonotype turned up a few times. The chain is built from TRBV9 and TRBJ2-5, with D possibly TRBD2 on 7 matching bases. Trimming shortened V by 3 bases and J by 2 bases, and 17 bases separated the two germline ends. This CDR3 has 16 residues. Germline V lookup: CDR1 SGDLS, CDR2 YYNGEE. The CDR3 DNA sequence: TGTGCCAGCAGCGCACCGGGAGCGGGGACACAAGAGACCCAGTACTTC. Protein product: CASSAPGAGTQETQYF.

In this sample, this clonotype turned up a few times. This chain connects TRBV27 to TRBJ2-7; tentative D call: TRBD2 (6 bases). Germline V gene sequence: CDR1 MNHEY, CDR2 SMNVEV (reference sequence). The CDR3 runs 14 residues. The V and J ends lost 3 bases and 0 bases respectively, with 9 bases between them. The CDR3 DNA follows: TGTGCCAGCAGTTTTCGGGAGAACTCCTACGAGCAGTACTTC. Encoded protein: CASSFRENSYEQYF.

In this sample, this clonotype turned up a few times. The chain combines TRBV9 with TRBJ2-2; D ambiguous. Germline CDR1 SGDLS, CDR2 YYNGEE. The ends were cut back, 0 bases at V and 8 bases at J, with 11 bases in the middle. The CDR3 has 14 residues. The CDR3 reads CASSVDRASGELFF. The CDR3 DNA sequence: TGTGCCAGCAGCGTAGACCGGGCTTCTGGGGAGCTGTTTTTT.

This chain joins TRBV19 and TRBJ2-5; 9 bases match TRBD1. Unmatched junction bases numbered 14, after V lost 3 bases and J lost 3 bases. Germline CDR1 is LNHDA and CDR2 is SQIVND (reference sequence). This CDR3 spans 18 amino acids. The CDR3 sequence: CASSMEVVWGQGKETQYF. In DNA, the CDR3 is TGTGCCAGTAGTATGGAGGTGGTTTGGGGACAGGGAAAAGAGACCCAGTACTTC.

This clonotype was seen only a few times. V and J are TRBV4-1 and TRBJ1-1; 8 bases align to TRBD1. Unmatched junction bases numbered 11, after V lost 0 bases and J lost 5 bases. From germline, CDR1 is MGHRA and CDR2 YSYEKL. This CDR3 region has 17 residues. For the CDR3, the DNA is TGCGCCAGCAGCCAAGATCCTCCGACAGGGGTAGAAACTGAAGCTTTCTTT. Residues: CASSQDPPTGVETEAFF.

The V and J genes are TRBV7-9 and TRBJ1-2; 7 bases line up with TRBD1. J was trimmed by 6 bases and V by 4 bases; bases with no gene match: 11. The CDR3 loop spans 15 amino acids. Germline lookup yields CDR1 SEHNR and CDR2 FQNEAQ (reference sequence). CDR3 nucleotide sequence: TGTGCCAGCAGCTCTCAGGGGGGGAAGGCGGATGGCTACACCTTC. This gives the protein CASSSQGGKADGYTF. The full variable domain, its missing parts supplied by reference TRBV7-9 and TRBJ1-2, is DTGVSQNPRHKITKRGQNVTFRCDPISEHNRLYWYRQTLGQGPEFLTYFQNEAQLEKSRLLSDRFSAERPKGSFSTLEIQRTEQGDSAMYLCASSSQGGKADGYTFGSGTRLTVV.

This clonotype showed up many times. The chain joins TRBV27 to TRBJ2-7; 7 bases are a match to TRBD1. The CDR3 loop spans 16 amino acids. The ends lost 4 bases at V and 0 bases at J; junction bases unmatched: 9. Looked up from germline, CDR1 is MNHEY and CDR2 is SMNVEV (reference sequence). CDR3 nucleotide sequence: TGTGCCAGCAGTTCCGGGACAGTCGACTTCTCCTACGAGCAGTACTTC. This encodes CASSSGTVDFSYEQYF.

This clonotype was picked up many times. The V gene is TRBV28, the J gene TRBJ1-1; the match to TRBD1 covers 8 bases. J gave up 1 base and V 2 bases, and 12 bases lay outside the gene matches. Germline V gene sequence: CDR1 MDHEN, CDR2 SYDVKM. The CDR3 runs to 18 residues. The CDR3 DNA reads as TGTGCCAGCAGTTTACCCAGGGGGCGGGTTATAGGGAACACTGAAGCTTTCTTT. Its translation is CASSLPRGRVIGNTEAFF.

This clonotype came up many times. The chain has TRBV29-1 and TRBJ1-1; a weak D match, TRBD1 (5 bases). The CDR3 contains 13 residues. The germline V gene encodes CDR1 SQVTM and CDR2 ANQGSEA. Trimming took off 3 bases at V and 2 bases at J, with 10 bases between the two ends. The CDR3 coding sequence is TGCAGCGTTGATCGTGGGACCAACACTGAAGCTTTCTTT. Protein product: CSVDRGTNTEAFF.

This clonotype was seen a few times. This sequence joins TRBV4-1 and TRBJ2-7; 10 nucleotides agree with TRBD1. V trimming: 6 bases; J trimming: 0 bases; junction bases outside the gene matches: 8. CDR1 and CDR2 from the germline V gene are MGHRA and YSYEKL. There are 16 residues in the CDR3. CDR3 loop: CASSKPGQGTSYEQYF. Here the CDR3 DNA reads TGCGCCAGCAGTAAGCCGGGACAGGGGACCTCCTACGAGCAGTACTTC.

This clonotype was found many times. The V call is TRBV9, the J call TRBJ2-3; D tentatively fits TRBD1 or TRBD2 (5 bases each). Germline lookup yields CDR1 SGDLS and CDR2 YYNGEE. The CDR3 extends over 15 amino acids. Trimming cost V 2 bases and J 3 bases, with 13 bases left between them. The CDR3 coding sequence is TGTGCCAGCAGCGTGGGGCCCAGGGAGACAGATACGCAGTATTTT. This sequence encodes CASSVGPRETDTQYF.

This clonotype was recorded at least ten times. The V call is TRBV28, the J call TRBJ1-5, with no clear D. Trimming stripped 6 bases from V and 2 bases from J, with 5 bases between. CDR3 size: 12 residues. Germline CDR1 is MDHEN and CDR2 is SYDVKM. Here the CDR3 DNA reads TGTGCCAGCAGCCCCCGCAATCAGCCCCAGCATTTT. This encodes CASSPRNQPQHF.

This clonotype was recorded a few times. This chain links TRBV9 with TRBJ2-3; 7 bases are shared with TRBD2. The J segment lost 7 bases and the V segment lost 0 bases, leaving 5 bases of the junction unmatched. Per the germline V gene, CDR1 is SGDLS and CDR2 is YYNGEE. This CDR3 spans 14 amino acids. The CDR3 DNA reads TGTGCCAGCAGCGTAGACCCGGGAGGATATACGCAGTATTTT. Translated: CASSVDPGGYTQYF. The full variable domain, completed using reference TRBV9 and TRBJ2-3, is DSGVTQTPKHLITATGQRVTLRCSPRSGDLSVYWYQQSLDQGLQFLIQYYNGEERAKGNILERFSAQQFPDLHSELNLSSLELGDSALYFCASSVDPGGYTQYFGPGTRLTVL.

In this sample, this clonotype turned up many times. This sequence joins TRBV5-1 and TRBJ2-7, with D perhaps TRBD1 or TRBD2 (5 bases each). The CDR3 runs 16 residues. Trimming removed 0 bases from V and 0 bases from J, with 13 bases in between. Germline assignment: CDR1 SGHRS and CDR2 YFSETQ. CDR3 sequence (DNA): TGCGCCAGCAGCTTGGGAGGGGCACCGAGCTCCTACGAGCAGTACTTC. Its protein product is CASSLGGAPSSYEQYF. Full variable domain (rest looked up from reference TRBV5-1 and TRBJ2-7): KAGVTQTPRYLIKTRGQQVTLSCSPISGHRSVSWYQQTPGQGLQFLFEYFSETQRNKGNFPGRFSGRQFSNSRSEMNVSTLELGDSALYLCASSLGGAPSSYEQYFGPGTRLTVT.